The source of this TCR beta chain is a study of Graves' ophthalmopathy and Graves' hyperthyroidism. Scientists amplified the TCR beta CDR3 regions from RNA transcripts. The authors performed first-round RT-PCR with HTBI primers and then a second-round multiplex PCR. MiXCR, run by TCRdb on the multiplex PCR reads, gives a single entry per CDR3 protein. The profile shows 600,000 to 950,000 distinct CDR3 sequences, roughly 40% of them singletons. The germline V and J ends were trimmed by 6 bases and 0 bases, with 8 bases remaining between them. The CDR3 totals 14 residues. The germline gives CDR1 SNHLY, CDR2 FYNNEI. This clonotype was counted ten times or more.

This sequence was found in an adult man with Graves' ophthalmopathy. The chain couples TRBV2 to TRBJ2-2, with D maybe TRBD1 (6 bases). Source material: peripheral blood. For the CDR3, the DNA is TGTGCCAGCAGACAGGGATCGAACACCGGGGAGCTGTTTTTT. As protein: CASRQGSNTGELFF.